The rows below give T cell receptor beta chains drawn from one sample of a study of shared clonotypes between healthy human individuals. Method: immunoSEQ multiplex PCR; TCRdb's copy keeps in-frame clones and lacks some. The data hold about 2 million clones, with about 95% observed a single time. Sequencing was done on a sample of naive CD8+ T cells sorted from blood. These TCRs come from a man younger than 35 in good health. Each CDR3 is given with its conserved first and last residue. Not all rows give a size; the values are once, few, many and, for expanded clones, a class.

TRBJ2-3,NA,TRBV11-2,CASSIGSTDTQYF
TRBJ1-6,few,TRBV7-6,CASSFRDTSSYNSPLHF
TRBJ1-2,NA,TRBV6-5,CASSMANYGYTF
TRBJ2-7,NA,TRBV5-4,CASSFHGSGSYEQYF
TRBJ2-7,NA,TRBV28,CASSLEGPYEQYF
TRBJ2-1,NA,TRBV9,CASSGLNYNEQFF
TRBJ1-2,NA,TRBV27,CASSTSTGGAKDGYTF
TRBJ1-2,NA,TRBV6-5,CASSRTGNNYGYTF
TRBJ2-5,NA,TRBV27,CASSSGTSSETQYF
TRBJ1-2,NA,TRBV19,CASSMDPGTEEHYGYTF
TRBJ2-7,NA,TRBV5-6,CASSLRLAPYEQYF
TRBJ2-1,NA,TRBV4-3,CASSQDLPLAESYNEQFF
TRBJ2-5,NA,TRBV11-2,CASSFWLWETQYF
TRBJ2-3,NA,TRBV29-1,CSVEDLQADRSPDTQYF
TRBJ2-4,NA,TRBV5-1,CASSLDPNENIQYF
TRBJ2-1,NA,TRBV11-2,CASSFSGRTSYNEQFF
TRBJ2-1,NA,TRBV2,CASIGGGNEQFF
TRBJ2-1,NA,TRBV9,CASSVVTDNEQFF
TRBJ2-1,NA,TRBV5-6,CASSLRAYNEQFF
TRBJ2-3,once,TRBV29-1,CSVEDLSGRAGYTDTQYF
TRBJ2-7,NA,TRBV9,CASSPGGAGYEQYF
TRBJ2-3,NA,TRBV6-5,CASSYERGGRGDTQYF
TRBJ1-4,NA,TRBV4-2,CASSQDRDRGEKLFF
TRBJ1-5,NA,TRBV4-1,CASSHVGAQGQPQHF
TRBJ2-2,NA,TRBV5-5,CASSLEDFGAGELFF
TRBJ1-1,NA,TRBV25-1,CASSPGGTEAFF
TRBJ2-1,NA,TRBV9,CASGVGGGPFNEQFF
TRBJ2-5,NA,TRBV6-1,CASSEWGSWETQYF
TRBJ2-1,NA,TRBV27,CASSPGTASYNEQFF
TRBJ2-1,once,TRBV4-1,CASSQASGLAAHEQFF
TRBJ2-7,NA,TRBV19,CASSQQTNYEQYF